The 11 T cell receptor beta chains given below trace back to one sample, sequenced in a study of tumor-infiltrating lymphocytes in primary liver carcinoma. Germline DNA was also extracted, while the blood RNA originated from unsorted whole blood. A primer matching the constant region was used to make TCR beta cDNA from around 550 ng of total RNA. ARM-PCR, slightly modified, supplied the TCR beta libraries through three nested multiplex PCR rounds. PCR rounds one and two used TRBV1-TRBV30 forward primers with a C-beta reverse primer for around 10 cycles each. TCRdb independently ran MiXCR on the multiplex PCR reads; one entry per CDR3 protein. The table lists around 330,000 distinct CDR3 sequences, around three fifths of them singletons. The sequenced sample consisted of peripheral blood. These receptors all stem from a man aged 40-50 years with primary liver carcinoma and hepatitis B virus infection.

Many counts were recorded for this clonotype. The chain couples TRBV12-3 or TRBV12-4 to TRBJ1-2; tentatively, D is TRBD1 (5 bases). The CDR3 spans 14 residues. Trimming stripped 6 bases from V and 0 bases from J, with 11 bases between. This chain's CDR3 is CASSPRVANYGYTF. The CDR3 DNA is TGTGCCAGCAGCCCCAGGGTTGCTAACTATGGCTACACCTTC.

This chain links TRBV6-5 with TRBJ2-3; D ambiguous. The CDR3 totals 16 residues. CDR1 MNHEY and CDR2 SVGAGI come from the germline V gene. V lost 5 bases, J lost 3 bases, and 18 bases lay in between. The CDR3 bases are TGTGCCAGCAGTGACTTACAAGGGATCAGTACAGATACGCAGTATTTT. Its protein is CASSDLQGISTDTQYF.

In this sample, this clonotype turned up a few times. This chain joins TRBV28 and TRBJ1-2; 8 positions match TRBD1. CDR1 is MDHEN, CDR2 SYDVKM, per germline. This CDR3 is 12 amino acids long. V dropped 8 bases and J dropped 7; count of bases not matched to a gene: 6. The CDR3 coding sequence is TGTGCCAGCTGGGGACAGGCCTCTGGCTACACCTTC. Its translation: CASWGQASGYTF.

This clonotype was seen once. A read error may explain this, as a much larger clone is one base away. CDR3 in amino acids: CASSRRDFTDMQYF. The CDR3 coding sequence is TGTGCCAGCAGCCGACGGGACTTCACAGATATGCAGTATTTT. V gene TRBV11-2 combines with J gene TRBJ2-3, with D perhaps matching TRBD2 (6 bases). The CDR3 loop spans 14 amino acids. Germline loops: CDR1 SGHAT, CDR2 FQNNGV.

Regarding this clonotype: An end of the junction differs from the germline gene, which may be a read error. The V and J genes are TRBV5-1 and TRBJ2-1; 11 bases agree with TRBD1. CDR1 is SGHRS and CDR2 is YFSETQ in the germline V gene. The CDR3 has 15 amino acids. The CDR3 region is CVSSMGQGAYNEQFF. For the CDR3, the DNA is TGCGTCAGCAGCATGGGACAGGGGGCCTACAATGAGCAGTTCTTC.

This chain links TRBV24-1 with TRBJ2-1; a weak D match, TRBD2 (7 bases). Germline CDR1 KGHDR, CDR2 SFDVKD. Trimming took off 5 bases at V and 10 bases at J, with 20 bases between the two ends. The length of the CDR3 is 15 residues. This CDR3 is CATSGGTGGLGEQFF. The CDR3, as DNA: TGTGCCACCAGTGGTGGGACGGGGGGCCTGGGCGAGCAGTTCTTC.

The chain has TRBV10-2 and TRBJ2-7, with D possibly TRBD2 on 6 matching bases. Germline values: CDR1 WSHSY, CDR2 SAAADI. The CDR3 sequence is 14 residues long. V gave up 4 bases and J gave up 8 bases, with 18 bases separating them. This CDR3 reads CASSGSLWGGKQYF. The DNA for the CDR3 is TGCGCCAGCAGTGGGTCCCTCTGGGGAGGCAAGCAGTACTTC.

The chain links TRBV2 to TRBJ1-1; D may be TRBD1 (5 bases). The V gene lost 4 bases and the J gene lost 2 bases, with 11 bases spanning the gap. The germline gives CDR1 SNHLY, CDR2 FYNNEI. There are 14 residues in the CDR3. The CDR3, as DNA: TGTGCCAGCAGTGGCCGACAGAGAAACACTGAAGCTTTCTTT. Translated, it gives CASSGRQRNTEAFF. Based on the CDR3 plus reference TRBV2 and TRBJ1-1, the full variable domain is EPEVTQTPSHQVTQMGQEVILRCVPISNHLYFYWYRQILGQKVEFLVSFYNNEISEKSEIFDDQFSVERPDGSNFTLKIRSTKLEDSAMYFCASSGRQRNTEAFFGQGTRLTVV.

This clonotype came up many times. This chain's CDR3 is CASSYPGQGTINEQYF. The CDR3 nucleotides read TGTGCCAGCAGTTACCCAGGACAGGGTACAATAAACGAGCAGTACTTC. The gene calls are TRBV6-6 and TRBJ2-7; 8 nucleotides line up with TRBD1. This CDR3 has 16 residues. The germline CDR1 and CDR2 sequences are MNHNY and SVGAGI (reference sequence). The ends lost 2 bases at V and 5 bases at J; junction bases unmatched: 11.

Remarks on this clonotype: A single base separates this from a much larger clone, so it may be a read error. The gene calls are TRBV4-3 and TRBJ1-1, with TRBD1 matching 8 bases. CDR1 is LGHNA, CDR2 YSLEER, per germline. The ends lost 0 bases at V and 5 bases at J; junction bases unmatched: 11. This CDR3 is built from 17 residues. The CDR3 sequence: CASSQDGSGGLGTEAFF. The CDR3 coding sequence is TGCGCCAGCAGCCAAGATGGATCAGGGGGCCTGGGTACTGAAGCTTTCTTT.

Note on this clonotype: A read error may be the cause here, since a much bigger clone is one base away. No conserved phenylalanine or tryptophan ends this CDR3, so it is likely a read error. J is TRBJ1-1 and V is TRBV12-3 or TRBV12-4; a possible D gene is TRBD1 (6 bases). Between the trimmed V and J ends, which lost 6 bases and 7 bases, there was a span of 18 bases. This CDR3 has 14 amino acids. Here the CDR3 DNA reads TGTGCCAGCAGAGAACAGGGAGGATGGGGTGAAGCTTTCCTT. Protein sequence: CASREQGGWGEAFL.